The rows below give T cell receptor beta chains drawn from one sample of a study of T cells in Graves' hyperthyroidism and ophthalmopathy. Using its own MiXCR run on the multiplex PCR reads, TCRdb lists one record per CDR3 protein. The data show fewer than 550,000 distinct CDR3 sequences, around 22% seen once. Sequenced sample: blood. These receptors originate from a woman in her twenties or thirties with Graves' ophthalmopathy. Each CDR3 is given with its conserved first and last residue. D genes are given only for firm matches. A clone size is listed for some rows: how often the clone was seen (once, few, many), or a class if it is expanded.

size: many; V: TRBV12-3/TRBV12-4; D: NA; J: TRBJ1-3; CDR3: CASSSARAFAGNTIYF
size: NA; V: TRBV29-1; D: NA; J: TRBJ2-2; CDR3: CSVVPAVPTGDLFF
size: many; V: TRBV27; D: NA; J: TRBJ1-2; CDR3: CASSPSQGFHGYTF
size: NA; V: TRBV15; D: TRBD1; J: TRBJ2-7; CDR3: CATSSLGDSSYEQYF
size: many; V: TRBV19; D: NA; J: TRBJ1-2; CDR3: CASSIDSWYGYTF
size: many; V: TRBV6-1; D: TRBD2; J: TRBJ2-2; CDR3: CASKSSGANTGELFF
size: few; V: TRBV6-1; D: NA; J: TRBJ2-2; CDR3: CASSPSVWGGELFF
size: many; V: TRBV9; D: NA; J: TRBJ2-5; CDR3: CASSPPVGGETQYF
size: NA; V: TRBV6-1; D: NA; J: TRBJ1-5; CDR3: CASKDTSNQPQHF
size: many; V: TRBV4-1; D: NA; J: TRBJ1-1; CDR3: CASSQDVVLGGNTEAFF
size: few; V: TRBV20-1; D: TRBD1; J: TRBJ1-2; CDR3: CSQRDRADYGYTF
size: many; V: TRBV19; D: NA; J: TRBJ1-5; CDR3: CASTQEGLGDQPQHF
size: many; V: TRBV4-2; D: NA; J: TRBJ1-5; CDR3: CASRKRQGGGQPQHF
size: many; V: TRBV27; D: TRBD1; J: TRBJ2-5; CDR3: CASSMTGLGIQETQYF
size: many; V: TRBV20-1; D: TRBD1; J: TRBJ1-1; CDR3: CSAGTGWDTEAFF
size: many; V: TRBV6-1; D: NA; J: TRBJ1-2; CDR3: CASSEPFHYGYTF
size: many; V: TRBV6-2/TRBV6-3; D: NA; J: TRBJ2-5; CDR3: CASSYETSWETQYF
size: few; V: TRBV6-1; D: NA; J: TRBJ2-7; CDR3: CASTLEGTGAYEQYF
size: many; V: TRBV19; D: NA; J: TRBJ2-2; CDR3: CASSIAPSGELFF
size: NA; V: TRBV29-1; D: TRBD2; J: TRBJ2-7; CDR3: CSVEGLAGGEQYF
size: many; V: TRBV19; D: NA; J: TRBJ2-2; CDR3: CASTGPTDVNTGELFF
size: many; V: TRBV6-1; D: NA; J: TRBJ2-6; CDR3: CASSGVQGAGANVLTF
size: once; V: TRBV2; D: TRBD1; J: TRBJ1-5; CDR3: CASSETGLSGQPQHF
size: many; V: TRBV12-3/TRBV12-4; D: NA; J: TRBJ2-4; CDR3: CASTPDLGKNIQYF
size: NA; V: TRBV13; D: TRBD1; J: TRBJ1-2; CDR3: CASSRTGVDYGYTF
size: few; V: TRBV3-1; D: NA; J: TRBJ2-7; CDR3: CATGVREGSYEQYF
size: NA; V: TRBV12-3/TRBV12-4; D: NA; J: TRBJ2-7; CDR3: CASSLPSPEQYF
size: many; V: TRBV27; D: NA; J: TRBJ2-7; CDR3: CASSSTGSYEQYF
size: NA; V: TRBV7-3; D: NA; J: TRBJ2-7; CDR3: CASSSLRGDSYEQYF
size: many; V: TRBV7-9; D: NA; J: TRBJ2-7; CDR3: CASSPGTNSYEQYF
size: NA; V: TRBV19; D: TRBD1; J: TRBJ1-1; CDR3: CASGPGGRGTEAFF
size: few; V: TRBV5-5; D: NA; J: TRBJ1-1; CDR3: CASSLFGGAEAFF
size: NA; V: TRBV14; D: NA; J: TRBJ1-1; CDR3: CASTPDHPMNTEAFF
size: many; V: TRBV12-3/TRBV12-4; D: TRBD2; J: TRBJ2-7; CDR3: CASSLTIWGGSYEQYF
size: many; V: TRBV11-3; D: NA; J: TRBJ1-1; CDR3: CASSSRTSGEAFF
size: many; V: TRBV12-3/TRBV12-4; D: NA; J: TRBJ2-5; CDR3: CASSPLGADQETQYF
size: many; V: TRBV28; D: TRBD1; J: TRBJ1-2; CDR3: CASSPGQGSYYGYTF
size: NA; V: TRBV29-1; D: TRBD1; J: TRBJ1-2; CDR3: CSVSPAGQGVSNYGYTF
size: NA; V: TRBV10-3; D: TRBD1; J: TRBJ1-6; CDR3: CASTMTGVNSPLHF
size: NA; V: TRBV9; D: TRBD2; J: TRBJ2-2; CDR3: CASSGPTSVGGELFF
size: many; V: TRBV29-1; D: TRBD1; J: TRBJ2-7; CDR3: CSVDDRDRETHEQYF
size: many; V: TRBV9; D: NA; J: TRBJ1-1; CDR3: CASSRRRRTEAFF
size: NA; V: TRBV6-5; D: NA; J: TRBJ2-7; CDR3: CASSYGTGYTYEQYF
size: few; V: TRBV6-5; D: NA; J: TRBJ2-2; CDR3: CASSYSMVGSGELFF
size: NA; V: TRBV7-9; D: NA; J: TRBJ2-7; CDR3: CASSLEGVGRYEQYF
size: few; V: TRBV9; D: TRBD1; J: TRBJ1-6; CDR3: CASGQGLNNSPLHF
size: many; V: TRBV6-5; D: NA; J: TRBJ2-5; CDR3: CASRAGGGQETQYF
size: many; V: TRBV2; D: TRBD1; J: TRBJ1-2; CDR3: CASTAGQVYGYTF
size: NA; V: TRBV18; D: NA; J: TRBJ1-5; CDR3: CASSPLDSNQPQHF
size: many; V: TRBV28; D: NA; J: TRBJ1-3; CDR3: CASSSMTVGIYF
size: NA; V: TRBV3-1; D: NA; J: TRBJ1-2; CDR3: CATSLQGHYGYTF
size: few; V: TRBV12-3/TRBV12-4; D: NA; J: TRBJ1-5; CDR3: CASSQSRGGQPQHF
size: many; V: TRBV20-1; D: TRBD1; J: TRBJ2-4; CDR3: CSASGQGNLAKNIQYF
size: NA; V: TRBV5-1; D: NA; J: TRBJ2-7; CDR3: CASLRGPSGDEQYF
size: NA; V: TRBV12-3/TRBV12-4; D: NA; J: TRBJ1-6; CDR3: CASSLDQGGSPLHF
size: NA; V: TRBV6-1; D: NA; J: TRBJ1-5; CDR3: CASSPVPASAQPQHF